Listed here are 23 T cell receptor beta chains from one sample, sequenced in a study of T cell repertoires in cytomegalovirus infection. In TCRdb, the reads were re-called with MiXCR into one record per CDR3 protein. Of about 490,000 distinct CDR3 sequences in the sample, more than 15% were seen once. The sample was CD8+ T cells from PBMCs. The receptors shown here come from a human donor in good health (CMV status not recorded). Some clones in this sample may be carry-over from other donors' samples.

V usage is TRBV24-1 and J usage is TRBJ1-6, with 7 nucleotides matching TRBD1. This CDR3 comprises 13 residues. The germline gives CDR1 KGHDR, CDR2 SFDVKD. V dropped 8 bases and J dropped 4; count of bases not matched to a gene: 1. In DNA form, the CDR3 reads TGTGCCACCACGGGACAGTATAATTCACCCCTCCACTTT. The encoded protein is CATTGQYNSPLHF.

Ten or more counts support this clonotype. This chain connects TRBV19 to TRBJ2-7; the D is unclear. The germline V gene has CDR1 LNHDA and CDR2 SQIVND (reference sequence). V lost 3 bases and J lost 2, with 8 bases in between. The CDR3 is 13 amino acids. The CDR3 DNA reads TGTGCCAGTAGTATCGGGCAGGCCTACGAGCAGTACTTC. Protein product: CASSIGQAYEQYF.

With respect to this clonotype: A much larger clone lies one base from this, so it may be a read error. Lacking the conserved final phenylalanine or tryptophan, this CDR3 likely reflects a read error. The chain recombines TRBV7-8 with TRBJ2-5; D may be TRBD2 (5 bases). CDR3 length: 12 amino acids. The germline V gene has CDR1 SGHVS and CDR2 FQNEAQ. V was trimmed by 7 bases and J by 2 bases, leaving 8 bases between them. For the CDR3, the DNA is TGTGCCAGCAAGGACTTACAAGAGACCCAGTACCTC. Translated: CASKDLQETQYL.

This clonotype appeared a few times. This chain's CDR3 is CSVEEVGQGKVYEQYF. The CDR3 DNA is TGCAGCGTTGAAGAGGTGGGACAGGGGAAAGTATACGAGCAGTACTTC. The chain couples TRBV29-1 to TRBJ2-7, with 10 bases lining up with TRBD1. Germline assignment: CDR1 SQVTM and CDR2 ANQGSEA. The ends lost 0 bases at V and 4 bases at J; junction bases unmatched: 9. The CDR3 has 16 amino acids.

The genes are TRBV20-1 and TRBJ1-2, with unresolved D. CDR3 size: 13 residues. Trimming left V 3 bases short and J 4 bases short, with 12 bases between. From germline, CDR1 is DFQATT and CDR2 SNEGSKA (reference sequence). CDR3 coding DNA: TGCAGTGCTAGTGGAGATGGTCCCTATGGCTACACCTTC. Amino acids: CSASGDGPYGYTF.

The genes are TRBV14 and TRBJ2-3, with 10 positions matching TRBD2. CDR3 length: 14 residues. V dropped 8 bases and J dropped 7; count of bases not matched to a gene: 9. The V gene's germline CDR1 is SGHDN and CDR2 FVKESK. Here the CDR3 reads CASGPSGSPYTQYF. The CDR3 DNA is TGTGCCAGCGGCCCTAGCGGGAGTCCGTATACGCAGTATTTT.

This clonotype was found a few times. The chain carries TRBV10-3 and TRBJ2-7; 9 nucleotides line up with TRBD2. Per germline, CDR1 ENHRY and CDR2 SYGVKD. The CDR3 extends over 18 amino acids. The junction had 22 bases not matched to a gene; V was cut back by 10 bases and J by 3 bases. The CDR3 here is CATCSGQGIAGERYEQYF. For the CDR3, the DNA is TGTGCCACCTGCTCCGGGCAGGGAATAGCGGGGGAACGCTACGAGCAGTACTTC.

This clonotype was counted between two and nine times. CDR3 residues: CASSPGTGGFNEQFF. DNA for the CDR3: TGTGCCAGCAGTCCCGGGACAGGGGGCTTCAATGAGCAGTTCTTC. The chain uses TRBV27 and TRBJ2-1, with TRBD1 identical over 12 bases. This CDR3 contains 15 residues. The germline V gene encodes CDR1 MNHEY and CDR2 SMNVEV (reference sequence). Trimming took 5 bases from V and 6 from J; bases not matched to a gene: 5.

This clonotype was seen ten or more times. The rearrangement uses TRBV19 and TRBJ2-1; 11 nucleotides align to TRBD2. V was pared by 0 bases and J by 9 bases, with 4 bases of the junction left unmatched. This CDR3 is 15 amino acids long. Germline loops: CDR1 LNHDA, CDR2 SQIVND (reference sequence). The CDR3 sequence is CASSIEASGGIEQFF. In nucleotides, the CDR3 is TGTGCCAGTAGTATAGAGGCTAGCGGGGGGATTGAGCAGTTCTTC.

This clonotype has at least ten counts. The chain employs TRBV7-9 and TRBJ2-1; no reliable D call. The germline V and J ends were trimmed by 4 bases and 4 bases, with 8 bases remaining between them. Germline V gene data show CDR1 as SEHNR and CDR2 as FQNEAQ (reference sequence). This CDR3 region has 13 residues. CDR3 nucleotide sequence: TGTGCCAGCAGCTCCGTAGTATACAATGAGCAGTTCTTC. This sequence encodes CASSSVVYNEQFF.

The V call is TRBV27, the J call TRBJ1-1, with D perhaps matching TRBD1 (5 bases). The CDR3 is 12 amino acids. Germline V gives CDR1 MNHEY, CDR2 SMNVEV (reference sequence). The CDR3 protein is CTTGRLNTEAFF. The CDR3 nucleotides read TGTACGACGGGACGATTAAACACTGAAGCTTTCTTT.

This clonotype occurred many times. V is TRBV7-9 and J is TRBJ2-7, with a possible D match to TRBD2 (6 bases). The CDR3 runs to 16 residues. Germline V gene sequence: CDR1 SEHNR, CDR2 FQNEAQ (reference sequence). V was pared by 1 base and J by 0 bases, with 13 bases between. CDR3 DNA: TGTGCCAGCAGCTTAGGGCGGGGCCTAAGCTCCTACGAGCAGTACTTC. Protein product: CASSLGRGLSSYEQYF.

V and J are TRBV11-3 and TRBJ2-2; 7 nucleotides agree with TRBD1. Germline V gene sequence: CDR1 SGHNT, CDR2 YENEEA. V trimming: 5 bases; J trimming: 5 bases; junction bases outside the gene matches: 11. This CDR3 spans 16 amino acids. In nucleotides, the CDR3 is TGTGCCAGCAGCCGTCGGCAGGGGGATTGGACCGGGGAGCTGTTTTTT. It specifies CASSRRQGDWTGELFF. The complete variable domain, with remaining parts taken from reference TRBV11-3 and TRBJ2-2, reads EAGVVQSPRYKIIEKKQPVAFWCNPISGHNTLYWYLQNLGQGPELLIRYENEEAVDDSQLPKDRFSAERLKGVDSTLKIQPAELGDSAVYLCASSRRQGDWTGELFFGEGSRLTVL.

This clonotype was detected a few times. CDR3 DNA: TGTGCCAGCAGTCTGACAGGGGAAACCTACAATGAGCAGTTCTTC. Its translation is CASSLTGETYNEQFF. This chain connects TRBV3-1 to TRBJ2-1, with 8 bases aligning to TRBD1. V trimming: 6 bases; J trimming: 2 bases; junction bases outside the gene matches: 6. The CDR3 sequence is 15 residues long. Germline-derived CDR1 and CDR2 are LGHDT and YNNKEL (reference sequence).

V usage is TRBV29-1 and J usage is TRBJ2-1; possible D gene TRBD1, 5 bases. The CDR3 contains 12 residues. Germline CDR1 and CDR2: SQVTM and ANQGSEA. With 3 bases removed from V and 3 bases from J, the gap between germline ends came to 6 bases. The CDR3 loop reads CSVEGLYNEQFF. The CDR3 nucleotides are TGCAGCGTTGAGGGGCTCTACAATGAGCAGTTCTTC.

The sample holds many counts of this clonotype. This chain connects TRBV7-9 to TRBJ1-6; D uncertain. Germline loops: CDR1 SEHNR, CDR2 FQNEAQ (reference sequence). Trimming cost V 3 bases and J 9 bases, with 12 bases left between them. The CDR3 runs to 14 residues. This CDR3 is CASSLYKAGSPLHF. The CDR3 bases are TGTGCCAGCAGCTTGTACAAAGCGGGTTCACCCCTCCACTTT.

The rearrangement joins TRBV4-2 to TRBJ1-2; TRBD1 is a possible D gene (6 bases). CDR1 LGHNA and CDR2 YNFKEQ come from the germline V gene. V was trimmed by 0 bases and J by 4 bases, leaving 15 bases between them. This CDR3 region has 16 residues. The CDR3 DNA follows: TGTGCCAGCAGCCAAGATCCGGGGGCAAGAAGCTATGGCTACACCTTC. Protein: CASSQDPGARSYGYTF.

The chain links TRBV7-3 to TRBJ2-1; TRBD2 matches 10 bases. The CDR3 totals 15 residues. CDR1 and CDR2 (germline): SGHTA, FQGTGA. V dropped 6 bases and J dropped 3; count of bases not matched to a gene: 5. In DNA, the CDR3 is TGTGCCAGCAGTCTAGCGGGGGACCGCTACAATGAGCAGTTCTTC. Translation gives CASSLAGDRYNEQFF.

This clonotype was detected a few times. This chain joins TRBV24-1 and TRBJ2-1; 7 nucleotides align to TRBD2. The CDR3 has 15 amino acids. Per germline, CDR1 KGHDR and CDR2 SFDVKD. V lost 0 bases and J lost 11; bases outside the gene matches: 9. CDR3 coding DNA: TGTGCCACCAGTGATTTGGGAGGGGCGGGGGTTAAGCAGTTCTTC. Translating gives CATSDLGGAGVKQFF.

The chain combines TRBV5-1 with TRBJ1-6; no clear D gene. CDR3 size: 17 residues. The ends were cut back, 0 bases at V and 0 bases at J, with 10 bases in the middle. Germline V CDR1 and CDR2: SGHRS, YFSETQ. CDR3 protein: CASSLAQMISYNSPLHF. The DNA for the CDR3 is TGCGCCAGCAGCTTGGCACAGATGATCTCCTATAATTCACCCCTCCACTTT.

This clonotype was detected many times. V and J are TRBV4-1 and TRBJ1-3, with TRBD1 as a possible D gene (6 bases). Germline CDR1 reads MGHRA; CDR2 reads YSYEKL. The CDR3 loop spans 17 amino acids. V gave up 2 bases and J gave up 8 bases, with 22 bases separating them. This CDR3 is CASSQRDMKASSDTIYF. As DNA, the CDR3 is TGCGCCAGCAGCCAACGGGACATGAAAGCCAGTTCAGACACCATATATTTT.

This clonotype was counted many times. This chain uses TRBV7-9 with TRBJ2-3, with D perhaps assigned TRBD1 or TRBD2 (5 bases each). Trimming removed 5 bases from V and 9 bases from J, with 15 bases in between. This CDR3 spans 13 amino acids. CDR1 is SEHNR and CDR2 is FQNEAQ in the germline V gene (reference sequence). In DNA, the CDR3 is TGTGCCAGCAGCCCACCTGGGGGTAGCACGCAGTATTTT. It specifies CASSPPGGSTQYF. Full variable domain (rest looked up from reference TRBV7-9 and TRBJ2-3): DTGVSQNPRHKITKRGQNVTFRCDPISEHNRLYWYRQTLGQGPEFLTYFQNEAQLEKSRLLSDRFSAERPKGSFSTLEIQRTEQGDSAMYLCASSPPGGSTQYFGPGTRLTVL.

A few counts support this clonotype. The rearrangement joins TRBV7-9 to TRBJ1-1; D unclear. Trimming removed 5 bases at V and 7 bases at J, with 8 bases between. The CDR3 loop spans 11 amino acids. Germline values: CDR1 SEHNR, CDR2 FQNEAQ (reference sequence). Here the CDR3 DNA reads TGTGCCAGCAGCCCAGGCTTTGAAGCTTTCTTT. Its protein is CASSPGFEAFF.